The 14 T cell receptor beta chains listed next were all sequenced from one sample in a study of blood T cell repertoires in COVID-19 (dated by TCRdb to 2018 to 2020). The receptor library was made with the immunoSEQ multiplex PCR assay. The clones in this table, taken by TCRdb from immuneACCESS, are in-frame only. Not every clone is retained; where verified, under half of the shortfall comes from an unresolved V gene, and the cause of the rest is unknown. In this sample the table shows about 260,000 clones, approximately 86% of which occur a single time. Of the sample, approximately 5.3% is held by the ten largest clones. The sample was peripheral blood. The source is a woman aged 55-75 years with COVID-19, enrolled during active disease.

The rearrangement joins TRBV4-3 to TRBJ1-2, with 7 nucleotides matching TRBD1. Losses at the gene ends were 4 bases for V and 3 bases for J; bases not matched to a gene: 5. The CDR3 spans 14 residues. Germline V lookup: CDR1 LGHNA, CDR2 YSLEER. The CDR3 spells CASSRGGTYYGYTF. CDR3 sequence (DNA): TGCGCCAGCAGCCGAGGGGGCACCTACTATGGCTACACCTTC.

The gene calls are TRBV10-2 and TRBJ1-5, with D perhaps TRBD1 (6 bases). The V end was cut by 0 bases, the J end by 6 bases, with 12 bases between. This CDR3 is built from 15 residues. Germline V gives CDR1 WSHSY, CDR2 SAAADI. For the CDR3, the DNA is TGCGCCAGCAGTGAGTCGGGGCAGGGGTCTCAGCCCCAGCATTTT. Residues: CASSESGQGSQPQHF.

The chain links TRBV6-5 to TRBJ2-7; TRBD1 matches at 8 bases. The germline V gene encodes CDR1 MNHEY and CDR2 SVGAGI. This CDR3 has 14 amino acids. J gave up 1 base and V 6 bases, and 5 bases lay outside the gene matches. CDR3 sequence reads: CASRRGQGSYEQYF. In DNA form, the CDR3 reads TGTGCCAGCAGGCGAGGACAGGGATCCTACGAGCAGTACTTC.

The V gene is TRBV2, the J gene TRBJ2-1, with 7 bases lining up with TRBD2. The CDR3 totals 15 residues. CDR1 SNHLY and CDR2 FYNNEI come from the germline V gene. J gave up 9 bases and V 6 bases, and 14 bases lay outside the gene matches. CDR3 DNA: TGTGCCAGCAGAGAGGTTGGGACTAACTTTGGTGAGCAGTTCTTC. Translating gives CASREVGTNFGEQFF.

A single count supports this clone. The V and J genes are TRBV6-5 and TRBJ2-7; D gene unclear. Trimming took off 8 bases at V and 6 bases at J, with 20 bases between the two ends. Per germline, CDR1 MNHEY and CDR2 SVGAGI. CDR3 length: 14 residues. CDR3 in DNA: TGTGCCAGCGATCCTCAGGCCCCGCCCAGCGAGCAGTACTTC. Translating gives CASDPQAPPSEQYF.

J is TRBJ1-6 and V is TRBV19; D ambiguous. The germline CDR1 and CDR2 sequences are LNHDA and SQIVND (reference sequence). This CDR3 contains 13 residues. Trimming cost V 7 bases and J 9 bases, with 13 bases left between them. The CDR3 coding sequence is TGTGCCAGTACCGGAGGTCTGAGTTCACCCCTCCACTTT. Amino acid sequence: CASTGGLSSPLHF.

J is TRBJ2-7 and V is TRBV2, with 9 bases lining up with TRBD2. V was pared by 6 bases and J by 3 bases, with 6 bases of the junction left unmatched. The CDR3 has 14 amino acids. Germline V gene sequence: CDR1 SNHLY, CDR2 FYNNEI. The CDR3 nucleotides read TGTGCCAGCAGCTTAGCGGGAGCCCTCTACGAGCAGTACTTC. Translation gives CASSLAGALYEQYF.

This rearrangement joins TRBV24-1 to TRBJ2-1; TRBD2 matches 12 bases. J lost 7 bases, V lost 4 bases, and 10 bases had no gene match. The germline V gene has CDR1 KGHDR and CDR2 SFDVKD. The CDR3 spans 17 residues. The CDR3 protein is CATSDRPSGRARNEQFF. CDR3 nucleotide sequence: TGTGCCACCAGTGACCGACCTAGCGGGAGGGCCAGGAATGAGCAGTTCTTC.

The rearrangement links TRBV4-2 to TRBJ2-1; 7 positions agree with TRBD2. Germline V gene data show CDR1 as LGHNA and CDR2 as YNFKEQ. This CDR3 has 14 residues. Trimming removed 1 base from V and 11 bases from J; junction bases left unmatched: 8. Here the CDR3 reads CASSQVGLADKQFF. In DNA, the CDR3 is TGTGCCAGCAGCCAAGTGGGGCTAGCGGATAAGCAGTTCTTC.

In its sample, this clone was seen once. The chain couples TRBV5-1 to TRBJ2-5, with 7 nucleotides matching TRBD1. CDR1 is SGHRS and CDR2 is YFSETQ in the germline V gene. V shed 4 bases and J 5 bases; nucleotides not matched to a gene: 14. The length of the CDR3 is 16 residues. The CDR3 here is CASSTGTAFPLETQYF. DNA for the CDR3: TGCGCCAGCAGCACAGGGACAGCATTCCCCCTGGAGACCCAGTACTTC. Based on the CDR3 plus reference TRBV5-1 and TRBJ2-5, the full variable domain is KAGVTQTPRYLIKTRGQQVTLSCSPISGHRSVSWYQQTPGQGLQFLFEYFSETQRNKGNFPGRFSGRQFSNSRSEMNVSTLELGDSALYLCASSTGTAFPLETQYFGPGTRLLVL.

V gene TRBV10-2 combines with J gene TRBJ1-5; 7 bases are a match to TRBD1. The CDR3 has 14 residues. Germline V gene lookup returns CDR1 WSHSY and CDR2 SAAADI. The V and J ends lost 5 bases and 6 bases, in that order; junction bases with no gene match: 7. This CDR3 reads CASSRGTDTQPQHF. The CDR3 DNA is TGCGCCAGCAGTAGAGGGACAGATACTCAGCCCCAGCATTTT.

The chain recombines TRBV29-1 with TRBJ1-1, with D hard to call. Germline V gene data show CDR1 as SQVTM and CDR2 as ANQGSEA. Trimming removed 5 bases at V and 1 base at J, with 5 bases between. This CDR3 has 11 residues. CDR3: CSVFGNTEAFF. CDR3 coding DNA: TGCAGCGTTTTCGGGAACACTGAAGCTTTCTTT.

The CDR3 here is CASSWTAPMSNQPQHF. The CDR3 DNA follows: TGTGCCAGTAGTTGGACAGCTCCGATGTCAAATCAGCCCCAGCATTTT. The rearrangement links TRBV19 to TRBJ1-5, with D possibly TRBD1 on 6 matching bases. The CDR3 extends over 16 amino acids. Germline lookup yields CDR1 LNHDA and CDR2 SQIVND (reference sequence). With 5 bases removed from V and 4 bases from J, the gap between germline ends came to 18 bases.

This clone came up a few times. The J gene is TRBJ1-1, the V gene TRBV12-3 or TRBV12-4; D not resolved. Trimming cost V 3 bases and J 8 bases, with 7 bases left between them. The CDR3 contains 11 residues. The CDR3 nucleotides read TGTGCCAGCAGTTTTCGGTTAGAAGCTTTCTTT. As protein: CASSFRLEAFF.